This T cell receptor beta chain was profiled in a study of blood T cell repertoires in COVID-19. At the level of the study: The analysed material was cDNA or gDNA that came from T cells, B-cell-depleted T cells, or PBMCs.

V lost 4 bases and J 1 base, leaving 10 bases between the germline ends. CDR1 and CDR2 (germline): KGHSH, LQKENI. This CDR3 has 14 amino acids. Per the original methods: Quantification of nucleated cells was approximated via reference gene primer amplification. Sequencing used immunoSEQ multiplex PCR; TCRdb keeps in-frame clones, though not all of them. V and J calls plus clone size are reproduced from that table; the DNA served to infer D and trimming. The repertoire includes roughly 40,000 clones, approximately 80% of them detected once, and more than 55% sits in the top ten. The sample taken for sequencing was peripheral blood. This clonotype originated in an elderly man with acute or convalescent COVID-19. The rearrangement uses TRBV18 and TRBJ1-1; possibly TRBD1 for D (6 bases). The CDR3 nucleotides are TGTGCCAGCTCACGGGACACAACGAACACTGAAGCTTTCTTT. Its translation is CASSRDTTNTEAFF.